This T cell receptor (beta chain) was sequenced for a study of T cells in Graves' hyperthyroidism and ophthalmopathy. This clonotype was seen ten or more times. The CDR3 regions of TCR beta were amplified from RNA transcripts. A set of HTBI primers served as the primers for a first-round RT-PCR of the TCR CDR3. MiXCR, applied by TCRdb to the multiplex PCR reads, yields one record per CDR3 protein. This sample has approximately 400,000 distinct CDR3 sequences, with 15% to 20% found just once. The CDR3 extends over 13 amino acids. From germline, CDR1 is DFQATT and CDR2 SNEGSKA (reference sequence). Trimming cost V 3 bases and J 9 bases; bases outside gene matches: 9. Diagnosis relied on clinical symptoms, serum thyroxine and TRAb, thyroid ultrasound and orbital computed tomography.

The clonotype was recovered from a woman aged 18-30 years with Graves' hyperthyroidism. Sequenced material: blood. The chain uses TRBV20-1 and TRBJ2-5, with TRBD2 identical over 8 bases. The CDR3 DNA sequence: TGCAGTGCTAGTGCACTAGCGGCCAGGTCCCAGTACTTC. Protein sequence: CSASALAARSQYF.